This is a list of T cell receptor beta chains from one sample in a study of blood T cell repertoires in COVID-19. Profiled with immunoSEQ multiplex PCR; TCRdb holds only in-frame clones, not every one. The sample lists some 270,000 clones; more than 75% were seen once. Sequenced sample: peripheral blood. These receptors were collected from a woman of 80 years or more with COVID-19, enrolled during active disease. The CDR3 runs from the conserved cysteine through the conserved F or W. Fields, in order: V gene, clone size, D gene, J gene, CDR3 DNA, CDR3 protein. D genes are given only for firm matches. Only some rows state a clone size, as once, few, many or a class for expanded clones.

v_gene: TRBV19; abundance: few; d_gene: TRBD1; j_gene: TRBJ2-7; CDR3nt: TGTGCCAGTACCCGAACCGGGACAGGATCCTACGAGCAGTACTTC; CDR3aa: CASTRTGTGSYEQYF
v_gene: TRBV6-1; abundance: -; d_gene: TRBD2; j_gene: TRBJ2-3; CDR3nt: TGTGCCAGCAGTGAAGGTAGACTAGCTGTCGCAGATACGCAGTATTTT; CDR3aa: CASSEGRLAVADTQYF
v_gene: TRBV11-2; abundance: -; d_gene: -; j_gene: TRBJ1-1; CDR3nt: TGTGCCAGCAGCTTAGTTGAGGGCACTGAAGCTTTCTTT; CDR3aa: CASSLVEGTEAFF
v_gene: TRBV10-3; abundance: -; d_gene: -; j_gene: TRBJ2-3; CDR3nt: TGTGCCATCAGTTCCCGAGGGGATACGCAGTATTTT; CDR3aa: CAISSRGDTQYF
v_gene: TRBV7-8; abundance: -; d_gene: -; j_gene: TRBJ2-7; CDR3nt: TGTGCCAGCAGCCCCCGGGAGAGTTCCTACGAGCAGTACTTC; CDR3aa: CASSPRESSYEQYF
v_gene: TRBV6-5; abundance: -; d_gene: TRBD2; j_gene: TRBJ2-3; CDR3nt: TGTGCCAGCAGTCTCGGGGGGGGCACAGATACGCAGTATTTT; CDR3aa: CASSLGGGTDTQYF
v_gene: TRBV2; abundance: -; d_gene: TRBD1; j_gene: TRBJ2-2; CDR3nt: TGTGCCAGCACGGGACAGGGGAACGCCGGGGAGCTGTTTTTT; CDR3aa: CASTGQGNAGELFF
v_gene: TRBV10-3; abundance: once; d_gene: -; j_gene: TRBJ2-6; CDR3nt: TGTGCCATCCGGGGGGCAGGGCAGAGCTCTGGGGCCAACGTCCTGACTTTC; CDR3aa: CAIRGAGQSSGANVLTF
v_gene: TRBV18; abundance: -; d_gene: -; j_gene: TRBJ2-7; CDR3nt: TGTGCCAGCTCACGAGACTACTACGAGCAGTACTTC; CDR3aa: CASSRDYYEQYF
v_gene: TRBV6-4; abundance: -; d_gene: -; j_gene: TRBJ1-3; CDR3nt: TGTGCCAGCAGTGACGAACGGTTTACCTCTGGAAACACCATATATTTT; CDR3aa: CASSDERFTSGNTIYF
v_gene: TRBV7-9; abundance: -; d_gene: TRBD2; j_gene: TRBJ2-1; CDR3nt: TGTGCCAGCAGCCTCCTAGCGGGGGGTACCCCAGGAGGTGAGCAGTTCTTC; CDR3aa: CASSLLAGGTPGGEQFF
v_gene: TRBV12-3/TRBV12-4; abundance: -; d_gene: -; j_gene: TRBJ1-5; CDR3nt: TGTGCCAGCAGAAGCCAGGGTGGTCAGCCCCAGCATTTT; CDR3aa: CASRSQGGQPQHF
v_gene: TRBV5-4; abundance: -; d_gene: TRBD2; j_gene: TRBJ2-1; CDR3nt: TGTGCCAGCAGCCTGACTAGCGGGGTAACCTACAATGAGCAGTTCTTC; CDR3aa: CASSLTSGVTYNEQFF
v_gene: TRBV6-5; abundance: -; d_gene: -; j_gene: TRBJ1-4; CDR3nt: TGTGCCAGCACCTTAAGGGACAAAACTAATGAAAAACTGTTTTTT; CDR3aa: CASTLRDKTNEKLFF
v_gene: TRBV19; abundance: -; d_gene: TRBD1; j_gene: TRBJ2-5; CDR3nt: TGTGCCAGTGGGGTTGGACAGGGCACTAGGGAGACCCAGTACTTC; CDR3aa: CASGVGQGTRETQYF
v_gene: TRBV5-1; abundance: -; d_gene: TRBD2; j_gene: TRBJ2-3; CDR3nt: TGCGCCAGCAGCTCCACCTGGCGGGGGGCCACCACAGATACGCAGTATTTT; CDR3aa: CASSSTWRGATTDTQYF
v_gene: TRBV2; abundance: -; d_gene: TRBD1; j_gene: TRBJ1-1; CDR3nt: TGTGCCAGCATGGGGACAGTGAACACTGAAGCTTTCTTT; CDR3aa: CASMGTVNTEAFF
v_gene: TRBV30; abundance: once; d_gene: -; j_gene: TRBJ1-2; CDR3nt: TGTGCCTGGTTGTGGAAAGGGTTGACAGCTAACTATGGCTACACCTTC; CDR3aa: CAWLWKGLTANYGYTF
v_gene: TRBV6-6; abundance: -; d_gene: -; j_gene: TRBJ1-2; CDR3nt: TGTGCCAGCAGGAGCTCCGGGGTCGGGGGCTACACCTTC; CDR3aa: CASRSSGVGGYTF
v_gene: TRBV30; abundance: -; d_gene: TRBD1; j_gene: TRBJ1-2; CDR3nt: TGTGCCTGGAGTCACGGACAGGGCTATGGCTACACCTTC; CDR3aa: CAWSHGQGYGYTF
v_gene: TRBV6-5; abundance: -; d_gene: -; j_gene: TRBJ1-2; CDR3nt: TGTGCCAGCAGTTACGCCCCCAGCAGGGTTGACGGCTACACCTTC; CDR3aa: CASSYAPSRVDGYTF
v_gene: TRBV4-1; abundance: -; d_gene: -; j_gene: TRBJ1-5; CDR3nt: TGCGCCAGCAGGGACCTTAGACAGCTGAATCAGCCCCAGCATTTT; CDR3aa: CASRDLRQLNQPQHF
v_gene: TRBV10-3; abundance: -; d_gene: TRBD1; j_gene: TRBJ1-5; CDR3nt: TGTGCCATCAGCTCCGGGACAGGGAAGCTCAATCAGCCCCAGCATTTT; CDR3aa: CAISSGTGKLNQPQHF
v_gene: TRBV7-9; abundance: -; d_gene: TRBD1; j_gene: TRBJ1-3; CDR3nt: TGTGCCAGCAGCTCCGACAGGGGGAATCGAAACACCATATATTTT; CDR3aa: CASSSDRGNRNTIYF
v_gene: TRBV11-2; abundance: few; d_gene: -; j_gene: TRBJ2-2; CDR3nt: TGTGCCAGCAGCCTAACTCAGGGCACCGGGGAGCTGTTTTTT; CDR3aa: CASSLTQGTGELFF
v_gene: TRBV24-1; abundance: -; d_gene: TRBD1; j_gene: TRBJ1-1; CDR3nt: TGTGCCACCAGGGCCTCAACAGGGGTGAACACTGAAGCTTTCTTT; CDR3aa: CATRASTGVNTEAFF
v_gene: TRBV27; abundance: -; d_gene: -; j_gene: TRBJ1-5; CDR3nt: TGTGCCAGCAGCCCAGGGGCCAAGGGTTATAGCAATCAGCCCCAGCATTTT; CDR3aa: CASSPGAKGYSNQPQHF
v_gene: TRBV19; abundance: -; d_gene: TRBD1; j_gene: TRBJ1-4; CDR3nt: TGTGCCAGCCCGCTAGGGACAGGGCCTAATGAAAAACTGTTTTTT; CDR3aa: CASPLGTGPNEKLFF
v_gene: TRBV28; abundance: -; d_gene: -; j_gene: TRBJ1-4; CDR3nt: TGTGCCAGCAGTTCCGATAGCGGGGGGTTTGGAAAACTGTTTTTT; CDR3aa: CASSSDSGGFGKLFF
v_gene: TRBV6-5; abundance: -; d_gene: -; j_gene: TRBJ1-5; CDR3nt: TGTGCCAGCCTTAGGGGAGGTAATCAGCCCCAGCATTTT; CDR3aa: CASLRGGNQPQHF
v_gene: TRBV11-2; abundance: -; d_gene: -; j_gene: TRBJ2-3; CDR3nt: TGTGCCAGCAGCTTCACCGGAGGACTCATCACAGATACGCAGTATTTT; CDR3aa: CASSFTGGLITDTQYF
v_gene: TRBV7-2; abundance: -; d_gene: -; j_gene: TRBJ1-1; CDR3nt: TGTGCCAGCAGCTCCCTTGACAGGACTGAAGCTTTCTTT; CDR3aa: CASSSLDRTEAFF
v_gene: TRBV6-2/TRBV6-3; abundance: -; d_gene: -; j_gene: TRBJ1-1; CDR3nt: TGTGCCAGCAGTTATCGGGGTGGAACTGAAGCTTTCTTT; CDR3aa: CASSYRGGTEAFF
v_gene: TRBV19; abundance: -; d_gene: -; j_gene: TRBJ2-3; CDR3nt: TGTGCCAGTAGGCTGAGAGCCACAGATACGCAGTATTTT; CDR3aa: CASRLRATDTQYF
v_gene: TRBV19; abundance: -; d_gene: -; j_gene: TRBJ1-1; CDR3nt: TGTGCCAGTAGTATCCCGGGTCGGAACACTGAAGCTTTCTTT; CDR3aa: CASSIPGRNTEAFF
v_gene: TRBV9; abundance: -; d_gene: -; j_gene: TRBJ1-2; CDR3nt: TGTGCCAGCAGCGTAGGGGCGGGGAAGGGCTATGGCTACACCTTC; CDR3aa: CASSVGAGKGYGYTF
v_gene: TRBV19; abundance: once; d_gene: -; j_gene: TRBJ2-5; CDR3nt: TGTGCCAGTAGTATCCAGCTAAAGGGACACGTGCAAGAGACCCAGTACTTC; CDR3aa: CASSIQLKGHVQETQYF
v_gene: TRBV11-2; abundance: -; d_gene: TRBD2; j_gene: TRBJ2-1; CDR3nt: TGTGCCAGCAGCATGGGACTAGCGGGGGGGCAGAATGAGCAGTTCTTC; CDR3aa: CASSMGLAGGQNEQFF
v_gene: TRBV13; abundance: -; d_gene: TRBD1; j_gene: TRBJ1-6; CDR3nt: TGTGCCAGCAGCTTACGAGGGGGCTGGTCACCCCTCCACTTT; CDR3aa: CASSLRGGWSPLHF
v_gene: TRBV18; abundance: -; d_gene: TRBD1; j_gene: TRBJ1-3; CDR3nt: TGTGCCAGCTCCGGACAGGGTTCGGCTGGAAACACCATATATTTT; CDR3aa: CASSGQGSAGNTIYF
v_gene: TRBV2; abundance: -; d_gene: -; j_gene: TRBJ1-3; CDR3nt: TGTGCCAGCAGTGAAGCCGGACAGCTTACCTCTGGAAACACCATATATTTT; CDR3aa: CASSEAGQLTSGNTIYF
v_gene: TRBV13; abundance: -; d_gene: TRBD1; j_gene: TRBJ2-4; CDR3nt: TGTGCCAGCAGTTTAGGCTCTGGACAGGGCCGTCTAGCCAAAAACATTCAGTACTTC; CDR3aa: CASSLGSGQGRLAKNIQYF
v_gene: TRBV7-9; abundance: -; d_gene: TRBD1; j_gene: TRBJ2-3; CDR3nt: TGTGCCAGCAGCCGCCTAAGACAGGGTGCAAAGGTAGATACGCAGTATTTT; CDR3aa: CASSRLRQGAKVDTQYF
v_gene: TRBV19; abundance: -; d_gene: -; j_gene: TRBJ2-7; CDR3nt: TGTGCCAGTAGTCCTCTAGGGGAAACAGGCTCCTACGAGCAGTACTTC; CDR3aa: CASSPLGETGSYEQYF
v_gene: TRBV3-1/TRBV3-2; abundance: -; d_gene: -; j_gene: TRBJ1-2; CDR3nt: TGTGCCAGCAGCCAGGGACTTAATGGCTACACCTTC; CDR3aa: CASSQGLNGYTF
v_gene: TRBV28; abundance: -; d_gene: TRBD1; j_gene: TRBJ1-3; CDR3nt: TGTGCCAGCAGCAACATCCAGGGGGTCGGAAACACCATATATTTT; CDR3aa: CASSNIQGVGNTIYF
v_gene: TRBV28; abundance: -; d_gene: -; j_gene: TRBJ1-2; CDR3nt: TGTGCCAGCCGGGAGATTAACTATGGCTACACCTTC; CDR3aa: CASREINYGYTF
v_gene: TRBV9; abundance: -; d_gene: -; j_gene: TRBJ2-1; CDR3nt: TGTGCCAGCAGCGTAGCGGGGGACCTTAATGAGCAGTTCTTC; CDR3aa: CASSVAGDLNEQFF